Below are 4 T cell receptor beta chains sequenced from a single sample in a study of T cells after yellow fever vaccination. Each CDR3 protein is one row after TCRdb ran MiXCR on the 5' RACE reads. In the table there are 450,000 to 600,000 distinct CDR3 sequences, about 14% of which are singletons. This specimen was PBMCs, taken on the day of the yellow fever booster vaccination. The receptors stem from a young man who received the YFV17D yellow fever vaccine.

In its sample, this clonotype was seen a few times. The chain recombines TRBV5-1 with TRBJ2-2, with 8 bases aligning to TRBD1. The ends lost 4 bases at V and 0 bases at J; junction bases unmatched: 2. The CDR3 consists of 15 residues. The germline gives CDR1 SGHRS, CDR2 YFSETQ. The CDR3 is CASSIQGANTGELFF. The CDR3 DNA reads as TGCGCCAGCAGCATACAGGGGGCGAACACCGGGGAGCTGTTTTTT.

This chain links TRBV6-5 with TRBJ2-7; D is unclear. From germline, CDR1 is MNHEY and CDR2 SVGAGI. The V gene lost 2 bases and the J gene lost 2 bases, with 13 bases spanning the gap. The CDR3 runs 15 residues. The CDR3 loop reads CASSYLGSETYEQYF. CDR3 DNA sequence: TGTGCCAGCAGTTACCTGGGGTCAGAAACCTACGAGCAGTACTTC.

This clonotype was observed a handful of times. The V gene is TRBV7-9, the J gene TRBJ2-3; D is perhaps TRBD2 (6 bases). Trimming shortened V by 4 bases and J by 5 bases, and 16 bases separated the two germline ends. CDR1 is SEHNR and CDR2 is FQNEAQ in the germline V gene (reference sequence). The CDR3 is made up of 15 amino acids. The CDR3 region has the DNA TGTGCCAGCAGCTACAGTAGCGGATCAGGAGATACGCAGTATTTT. This codes for CASSYSSGSGDTQYF. The full variable domain, in which reference TRBV7-9 and TRBJ2-3 provide the parts outside the CDR3, is DTGVSQNPRHKITKRGQNVTFRCDPISEHNRLYWYRQTLGQGPEFLTYFQNEAQLEKSRLLSDRFSAERPKGSFSTLEIQRTEQGDSAMYLCASSYSSGSGDTQYFGPGTRLTVL.

This clonotype was counted between two and nine times. Here the CDR3 reads CASSVGIPPGNTGELFF. In nucleotides, the CDR3 is TGTGCCAGTAGCGTGGGGATCCCCCCTGGGAACACCGGGGAGCTGTTTTTT. The chain uses TRBV19 and TRBJ2-2; no clear D. Germline V gives CDR1 LNHDA, CDR2 SQIVND (reference sequence). With 6 bases removed from V and 1 base from J, the gap between germline ends came to 18 bases. CDR3 size: 17 residues.